The clone carrying this TCR beta chain appeared a few times. Its target is not known. The entry originates in a study of CD8 T cells in ankylosing spondylitis. Trimming cost V 4 bases and J 0 bases, with 6 bases left between them. This CDR3 has 14 amino acids. Per germline, CDR1 SEHNR and CDR2 FQNEAQ (reference sequence). Quantitative 5'-RACE with molecular barcodes was used to make the TCR beta libraries. Via MiXCR, TCRdb re-called the 5' RACE reads, giving one row per CDR3 protein. The table lists 650,000 to 800,000 distinct CDR3 sequences, about 20% of them singletons. Findings and limits, study-wide: Clones linked to disease were reported to show significant enrichment in matched ankylosing spondylitis synovial fluid. Clones linked to the disease showed a CD8+ phenotype. They occurred at relatively low frequencies in peripheral blood. Prior literature has documented some motif variants in synovial fluid and blood from reactive arthritis. Typical of ankylosing spondylitis blood, it appeared, was a TCR beta motif of eight highly homologous variants.

The TCR originated in a male donor with ankylosing spondylitis. The V gene is TRBV7-9, the J gene TRBJ1-4; D ambiguous. Sample: blood, either unsorted or a sorted T cell fraction (not recorded which). CDR3 sequence (DNA): TGTGCCAGCAGCTCGAGGTCAACTAATGAAAAACTGTTTTTT. Residues: CASSSRSTNEKLFF.